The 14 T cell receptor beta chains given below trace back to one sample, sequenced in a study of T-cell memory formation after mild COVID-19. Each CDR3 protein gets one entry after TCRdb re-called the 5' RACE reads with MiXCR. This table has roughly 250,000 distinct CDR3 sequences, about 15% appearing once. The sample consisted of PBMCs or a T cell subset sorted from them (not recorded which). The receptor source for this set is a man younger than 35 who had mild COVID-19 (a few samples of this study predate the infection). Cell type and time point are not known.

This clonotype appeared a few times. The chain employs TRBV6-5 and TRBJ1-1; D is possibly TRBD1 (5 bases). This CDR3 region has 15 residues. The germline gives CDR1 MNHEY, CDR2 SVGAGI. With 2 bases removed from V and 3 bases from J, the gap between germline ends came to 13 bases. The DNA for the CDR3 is TGTGCCAGCAGTTACGGGCTGGGGCGGGACACTGAAGCTTTCTTT. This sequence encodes CASSYGLGRDTEAFF.

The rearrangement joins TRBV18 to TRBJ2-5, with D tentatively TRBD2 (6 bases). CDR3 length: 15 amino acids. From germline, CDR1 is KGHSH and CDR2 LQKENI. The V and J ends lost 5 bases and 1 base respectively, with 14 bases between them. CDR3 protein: CASSIGGNLQETQYF. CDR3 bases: TGTGCCAGCTCAATCGGGGGAAACCTCCAAGAGACCCAGTACTTC. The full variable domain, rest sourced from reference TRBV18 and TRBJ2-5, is NAGVMQNPRHLVRRRGQEARLRCSPMKGHSHVYWYRQLPEEGLKFMVYLQKENIIDESGMPKERFSAEFPKEGPSILRIQQVVRGDSAAYFCASSIGGNLQETQYFGPGTRLLVL.

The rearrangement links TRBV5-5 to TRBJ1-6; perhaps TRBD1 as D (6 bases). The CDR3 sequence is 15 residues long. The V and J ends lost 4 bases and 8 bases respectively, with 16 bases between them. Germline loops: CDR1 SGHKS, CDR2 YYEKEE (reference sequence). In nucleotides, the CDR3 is TGTGCCAGCAGCGACCACAGGGCGGGTGATTCACCCCTCCACTTT. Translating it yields CASSDHRAGDSPLHF. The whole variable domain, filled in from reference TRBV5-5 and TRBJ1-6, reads DAGVTQSPTHLIKTRGQQVTLRCSPISGHKSVSWYQQVLGQGPQFIFQYYEKEERGRGNFPDRFSARQFPNYSSELNVNALLLGDSALYLCASSDHRAGDSPLHFGNGTRLTVT.

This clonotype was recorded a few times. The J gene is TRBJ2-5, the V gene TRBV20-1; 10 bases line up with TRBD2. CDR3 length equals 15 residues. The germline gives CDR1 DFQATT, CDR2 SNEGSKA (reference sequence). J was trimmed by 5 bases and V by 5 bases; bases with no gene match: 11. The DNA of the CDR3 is TGCAGTGCTGGAACAGCGGGGGGGCCGCTGGAGACCCAGTACTTC. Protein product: CSAGTAGGPLETQYF.

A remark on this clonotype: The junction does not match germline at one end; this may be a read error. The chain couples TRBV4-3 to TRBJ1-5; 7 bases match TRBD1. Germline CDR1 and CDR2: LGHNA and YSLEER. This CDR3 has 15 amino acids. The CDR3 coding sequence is TGCGCCAGCAGCCAAGATAACAGGGGTAATCAGCACCAGCATTTT. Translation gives CASSQDNRGNQHQHF.

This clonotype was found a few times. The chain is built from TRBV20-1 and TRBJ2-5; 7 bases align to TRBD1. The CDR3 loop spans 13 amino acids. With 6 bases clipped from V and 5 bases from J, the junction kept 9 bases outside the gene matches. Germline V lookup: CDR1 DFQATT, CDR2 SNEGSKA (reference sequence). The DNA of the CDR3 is TGCAGTGCAGCAACAGGGGTTCGCGAGACCCAGTACTTC. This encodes CSAATGVRETQYF.

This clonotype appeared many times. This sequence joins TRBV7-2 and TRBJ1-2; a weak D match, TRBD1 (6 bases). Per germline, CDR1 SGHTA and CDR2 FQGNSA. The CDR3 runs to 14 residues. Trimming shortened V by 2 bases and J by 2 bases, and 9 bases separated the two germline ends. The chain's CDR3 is CASSLRDKNYGYTF. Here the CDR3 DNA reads TGTGCCAGCAGCTTAAGGGACAAAAACTATGGCTACACCTTC.

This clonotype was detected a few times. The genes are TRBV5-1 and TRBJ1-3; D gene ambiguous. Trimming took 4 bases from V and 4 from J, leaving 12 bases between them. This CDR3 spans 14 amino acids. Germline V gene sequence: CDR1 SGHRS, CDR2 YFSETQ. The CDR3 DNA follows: TGCGCCAGCAGCGCGACTACGACGGGAAACACCATATATTTT. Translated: CASSATTTGNTIYF.

The CDR3 DNA follows: TGTGCCAGCAGCCCAAGGAGGGCAGCCACCGGGGAGCTGTTTTTT. It encodes CASSPRRAATGELFF. The chain links TRBV7-8 to TRBJ2-2, with D perhaps TRBD2 (6 bases). The CDR3 has 15 residues. Trimming cost V 5 bases and J 4 bases, with 14 bases left between them. The germline CDR1 and CDR2 sequences are SGHVS and FQNEAQ.

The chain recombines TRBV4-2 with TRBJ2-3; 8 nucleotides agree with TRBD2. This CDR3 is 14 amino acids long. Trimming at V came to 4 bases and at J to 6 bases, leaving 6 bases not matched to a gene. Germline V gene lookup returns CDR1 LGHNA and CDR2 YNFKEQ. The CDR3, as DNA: TGTGCCAGCAGCCTCCGGGGGGGTGAGGATACGCAGTATTTT. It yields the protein CASSLRGGEDTQYF.

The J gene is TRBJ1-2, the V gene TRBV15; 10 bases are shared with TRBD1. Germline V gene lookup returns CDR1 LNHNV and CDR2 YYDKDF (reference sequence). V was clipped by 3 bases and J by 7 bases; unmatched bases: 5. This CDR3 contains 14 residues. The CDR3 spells CATSSDRGLAGYTF. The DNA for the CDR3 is TGTGCCACCAGCAGCGACAGGGGGCTGGCTGGCTACACCTTC.

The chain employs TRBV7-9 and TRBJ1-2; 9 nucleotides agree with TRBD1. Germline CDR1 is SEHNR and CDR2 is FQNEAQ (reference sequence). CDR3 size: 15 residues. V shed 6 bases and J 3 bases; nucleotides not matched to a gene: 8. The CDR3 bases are TGTGCCAGCAGACCTTACAGGGGGCGCGACTATGGCTACACCTTC. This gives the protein CASRPYRGRDYGYTF.

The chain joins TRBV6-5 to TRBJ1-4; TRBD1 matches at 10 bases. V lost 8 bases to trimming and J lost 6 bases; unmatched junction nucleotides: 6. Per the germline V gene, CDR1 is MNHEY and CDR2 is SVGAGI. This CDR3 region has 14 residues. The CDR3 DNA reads TGTGCCAGCGGGGCCGGGACAGGGGATGAAAAACTGTTTTTT. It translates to CASGAGTGDEKLFF.

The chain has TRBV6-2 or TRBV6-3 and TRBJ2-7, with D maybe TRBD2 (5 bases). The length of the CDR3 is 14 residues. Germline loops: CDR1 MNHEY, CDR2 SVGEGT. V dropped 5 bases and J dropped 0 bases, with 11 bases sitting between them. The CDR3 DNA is TGTGCCAGCAGTCGGTACAGCGGCTCCTACGAGCAGTACGTC. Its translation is CASSRYSGSYEQYV.